This TCR beta chain is from a study of cytomegalovirus exposure and HLA in healthy donors. Primers: 60 Vbeta forward and 13 Jbeta reverse. TCRdb keeps only in-frame clones here, not all; method: immunoSEQ multiplex PCR. The data contain 95,000 to 100,000 clones, around three quarters of them singletons. Germline V gene sequence: CDR1 MDHEN, CDR2 SYDVKM. This CDR3 spans 19 amino acids. The V end was cut by 4 bases, the J end by 0 bases, with 22 bases between. The sample was PBMCs. The source of this sequence is a man aged 35 to 55 in good health and CMV-seronegative. This rearrangement joins TRBV28 to TRBJ1-5, with a weak D call TRBD1 (5 bases). The DNA of the CDR3 is TGTGCCAGCAGTTCCCCCCCCGGGGGAGAGAGTTATAGCAATCAGCCCCAGCATTTT. Translating gives CASSSPPGGESYSNQPQHF.